Included here is one T cell receptor (beta chain) sequence, with context. At one end, the junction sequence differs from germline, possibly due to a read error. This entry belongs to a study of cytomegalovirus exposure and HLA in healthy donors. In the PCR, 60 Vbeta and 13 Jbeta primers were used. The protocol was immunoSEQ multiplex PCR, while the TCRdb copy is restricted to in-frame clones and leaves out a portion. The sample yields about 190,000 clones, 80% seen once. This CDR3 is 17 amino acids long. CDR1 is GTSNPN and CDR2 is SVGIG in the germline V gene (reference sequence). This chain uses TRBV30 with TRBJ1-1, with 8 bases aligning to TRBD1. Specimen: PBMCs. The receptor was isolated from a boy younger than 18 in good health and CMV-seronegative. The CDR3 protein is CAWAGQASRDTNTKAFF. DNA for the CDR3: TGTGCCTGGGCGGGACAGGCTTCTCGCGATACGAACACTAAAGCTTTCTTT.